These T cell receptor beta chains were read from a single sample in a study of cytomegalovirus exposure and HLA in healthy donors. TCRdb's copy holds only in-frame clones and misses some; the assay was immunoSEQ multiplex PCR. The sample yields some 87,000 clones, approximately 96% seen once. Specimen: PBMCs. Receptors were obtained from a woman aged 18-30 years in good health and CMV-seronegative. CDR3s include the opening cysteine and the closing phenylalanine or tryptophan. A D gene is named only where the DNA matches it firmly.

>TRBJ1-1|NA|TRBV7-2
CASSFGTGWGNTEAFF
>TRBJ1-3|NA|TRBV6-5
CASSYGQGNTIYF
>TRBJ1-5|NA|TRBV6-1
CASSVPPGPSNQPQHF
>TRBJ1-6|NA|TRBV6-1
CASIRDINSPLHF
>TRBJ2-5|NA|TRBV28
CASSSQTQQETQYF
>TRBJ2-3|TRBD1|TRBV7-9
CASSSSGKTGSSTDTQYF
>TRBJ2-1|NA|TRBV27
CASSSLTVYNEQFF
>TRBJ2-7|NA|TRBV19
CASSIARGANEQYF
>TRBJ2-3|TRBD2|TRBV5-1
CASSWGREAQDTQYF
>TRBJ2-7|TRBD2|TRBV19
CASSMGSGSSYEQYF
>TRBJ1-5|TRBD1|TRBV19
CASSSTGERQPQHF
>TRBJ2-7|TRBD1|TRBV6-5
CASSKPGQGVYEQYF
>TRBJ2-1|NA|TRBV7-9
CASSFRDIYNEQFF
>TRBJ1-1|TRBD1|TRBV7-6
CASSLHGTGTEAFF
>TRBJ2-2|NA|TRBV19
CAVYGTPYTGELFF
>TRBJ2-7|TRBD2|TRBV27
CASSLSIGGSYEQYF
>TRBJ2-2|TRBD2|TRBV6-5
CASKPSGRDTGELFF
>TRBJ1-2|TRBD1|TRBV2
CASSRDRTGSGYTF
>TRBJ2-1|NA|TRBV27
CASSFWGTIANEQFF
>TRBJ2-1|TRBD2|TRBV5-4
CASSYQSSGSRTYNEQFF
>TRBJ1-2|TRBD1|TRBV11-2
CASSSKDRVDYGYTF
>TRBJ1-1|NA|TRBV5-1
CASSFDRQGAFF
>TRBJ2-5|TRBD2|TRBV27
CATTAGLAGGWETQYF
>TRBJ1-2|NA|TRBV5-1
CASSLDDSPGYGYTF
>TRBJ2-1|TRBD2|TRBV6-1
CASSGLAGADNEQFF
>TRBJ2-2|TRBD1|TRBV11-2
CASSRGLVRTGELFF
>TRBJ2-7|TRBD2|TRBV9
CASSVLAGDFPEQYF
>TRBJ2-1|TRBD2|TRBV5-1
CASSFATLAAYNEQFF
>TRBJ1-6|NA|TRBV30
CAWSPGDSPLHF
>TRBJ2-5|TRBD1|TRBV10-3
CAISGDSATLRGRYF
>TRBJ1-4|NA|TRBV5-1
CASTAEGLGVGLFF
>TRBJ2-3|NA|TRBV7-2
CASSSGREDTQYF
>TRBJ2-7|TRBD2|TRBV5-4
CASSLGLAGVYEQYF
>TRBJ2-6|NA|TRBV5-4
CASSLGGGGSSGANVLTF
>TRBJ2-1|TRBD1|TRBV11-3
CASSATGTEQFF
>TRBJ2-5|NA|TRBV5-1
CASSLGTAVETQYF
>TRBJ1-2|NA|TRBV14
CASSQDRRINF
>TRBJ2-1|TRBD2|TRBV7-9
CASSATGTSGISYNEQFF
>TRBJ1-2|TRBD1|TRBV4-1
CASSQGPGTGNYGYTF
>TRBJ1-5|NA|TRBV27
CASSPQSGSNQPQHF
>TRBJ2-3|NA|TRBV27
CASSLRFRGAMPPSTDTQYF
>TRBJ2-1|NA|TRBV9
CASSVGTGAPNEQFF
>TRBJ1-1|NA|TRBV19
CASSIGNRLNTEAFF
>TRBJ1-2|TRBD1|TRBV6-5
CASSYMGTGNYGYTF
>TRBJ2-3|NA|TRBV10-3
CAIRGGSTDTQYF
>TRBJ1-4|TRBD1|TRBV11-3
CASSAAPMGQGGGEKLFF